These 26 T cell receptor beta chains were sequenced from one sample in a study of blood T cell repertoires in COVID-19. This table comes from immunoSEQ multiplex PCR, and its TCRdb copy is limited to in-frame clones, with some not included. The sample yields under 500,000 clones, around nine tenths seen once. The sequenced sample was PBMCs or T cells enriched from blood (not recorded which). The source is a woman aged 18-29 years with acute COVID-19.

This clone appeared a single time. This chain uses TRBV5-1 with TRBJ1-2, with TRBD1 matching over 9 bases. The germline V gene has CDR1 SGHRS and CDR2 YFSETQ. This CDR3 has 15 residues. Trimming at V came to 4 bases and at J to 4 bases, leaving 8 bases not matched to a gene. The DNA of the CDR3 is TGCGCCAGCAGCACATCCGGGACAGGGATCTATGGCTACACCTTC. This sequence encodes CASSTSGTGIYGYTF.

The chain employs TRBV13 and TRBJ1-1, with D possibly being TRBD1 (6 bases). Germline CDR1 is PRHDT and CDR2 is FYEKMQ (reference sequence). V lost 2 bases to trimming and J lost 0 bases, with 7 bases between them. The CDR3 is 14 residues long. CDR3 DNA sequence: TGTGCCAGCAGCTTAAGGACAGTGAACACTGAAGCTTTCTTT. Translating it yields CASSLRTVNTEAFF.

The J gene is TRBJ1-4, the V gene TRBV4-1, with 7 bases lining up with TRBD1. V lost 3 bases and J lost 8; bases outside the gene matches: 9. The length of the CDR3 is 15 residues. Germline values: CDR1 MGHRA, CDR2 YSYEKL. CDR3 bases: TGCGCCAGCAGCCATTCGGGGCAGGGGGACGAAAAACTGTTTTTT. Its translation: CASSHSGQGDEKLFF.

The chain carries TRBV11-1 and TRBJ2-2; 8 positions match TRBD1. Per the germline V gene, CDR1 is SGHAT and CDR2 is FQDESV (reference sequence). The CDR3 length is 14 residues. The junction had 2 bases not matched to a gene; V was cut back by 3 bases and J by 5 bases. The CDR3 DNA is TGTGCCAGCAGCTTCGACAGGGGAACCGGGGAGCTGTTTTTT. Its protein is CASSFDRGTGELFF.

The rearrangement uses TRBV14 and TRBJ2-5, with 10 bases identical to TRBD1. Germline lookup yields CDR1 SGHDN and CDR2 FVKESK. Losses at the gene ends were 7 bases for V and 5 bases for J; bases not matched to a gene: 7. The CDR3 covers 14 residues. In DNA form, the CDR3 reads TGTGCCAGCACGGGACAGGGGTTGAAGGAGACCCAGTACTTC. Its translation: CASTGQGLKETQYF.

This sequence joins TRBV19 and TRBJ2-7; 10 positions agree with TRBD2. This CDR3 comprises 15 residues. Germline V gene data show CDR1 as LNHDA and CDR2 as SQIVND (reference sequence). After removal of 3 bases from V and 1 base from J, the junction contained 3 bases not matched to a gene. The CDR3 DNA is TGTGCCAGTAGTATCGAAGCGGGGGGGTCCTACGAGCAGTACTTC. Translation: CASSIEAGGSYEQYF.

The chain carries TRBV29-1 and TRBJ2-3; the match to TRBD1 covers 7 bases. V shed 2 bases and J 5 bases; nucleotides not matched to a gene: 1. Germline CDR1 SQVTM, CDR2 ANQGSEA. The CDR3 is 12 residues long. CDR3 protein: CSVERGRDTQYF. In DNA, the CDR3 is TGCAGCGTTGAAAGGGGGCGAGATACGCAGTATTTT.

The rearrangement links TRBV9 to TRBJ2-1; 8 bases are a match to TRBD2. CDR1 is SGDLS, CDR2 YYNGEE, per germline. The V gene end was trimmed by 0 bases and the J gene end by 7 bases; junction bases not matched to a gene: 6. The CDR3 has 15 residues. CDR3: CASSVVSGTYNEQFF. The CDR3 DNA reads as TGTGCCAGCAGCGTAGTTAGCGGGACTTATAATGAGCAGTTCTTC.

The chain has TRBV28 and TRBJ2-7; TRBD2 agrees at 11 bases. The CDR3 extends over 14 amino acids. Germline V lookup: CDR1 MDHEN, CDR2 SYDVKM. Unmatched junction bases numbered 3, after V lost 6 bases and J lost 2 bases. This CDR3 reads CASRTSGETYEQYF. CDR3 nucleotides: TGTGCCAGCAGGACTAGCGGGGAAACCTACGAGCAGTACTTC.

J is TRBJ2-5 and V is TRBV24-1; TRBD1 aligns across 9 bases. This CDR3 is 15 amino acids long. In germline, CDR1 is KGHDR, CDR2 SFDVKD. The V gene end was trimmed by 9 bases and the J gene end by 7 bases; junction bases not matched to a gene: 14. CDR3 nucleotides: TGTGCCACCGAAGACTCCGGGACAGGGCTGGGGACCCAGTACTTC. Its translation: CATEDSGTGLGTQYF.

The chain combines TRBV6-6 with TRBJ1-6, with TRBD1 identical over 12 bases. V gave up 5 bases and J gave up 5 bases; unmatched junction bases: 10. This CDR3 comprises 18 residues. CDR1 is MNHNY and CDR2 is SVGAGI in the germline V gene (reference sequence). The CDR3 DNA follows: TGTGCCAGCAGTCCTGGGACAGGGGGCGGATGGGATAATTCACCCCTCCACTTT. It translates to CASSPGTGGGWDNSPLHF.

The chain combines TRBV9 with TRBJ2-3; D gene ambiguous. Germline assignment: CDR1 SGDLS and CDR2 YYNGEE. The CDR3 totals 14 residues. V was pared by 0 bases and J by 1 base, with 6 bases between. CDR3 sequence reads: CASSVARRTDTQYF. The CDR3 DNA is TGTGCCAGCAGCGTAGCTAGGCGCACAGATACGCAGTATTTT.

V usage is TRBV7-8 and J usage is TRBJ2-1; D is uncertain. Germline CDR1 and CDR2: SGHVS and FQNEAQ. V lost 2 bases to trimming and J lost 3 bases, with 8 bases between them. The length of the CDR3 is 14 residues. CDR3 protein: CASSLLLYYNEQFF. The CDR3 bases are TGTGCCAGCAGCTTACTACTATACTACAATGAGCAGTTCTTC.

The gene calls are TRBV5-1 and TRBJ2-5, with TRBD2 matching 14 bases. Germline V gives CDR1 SGHRS, CDR2 YFSETQ. V trimming: 0 bases; J trimming: 5 bases; junction bases outside the gene matches: 12. There are 19 residues in the CDR3. The CDR3 is CASSLAGTSGGYLKETQYF. In nucleotides, the CDR3 is TGCGCCAGCAGCTTGGCCGGGACTAGCGGGGGATACTTAAAGGAGACCCAGTACTTC.

This clone was counted only a few times. The chain couples TRBV19 to TRBJ1-2, with D perhaps TRBD1 (5 bases). Trimming removed 1 base from V and 4 bases from J, with 13 bases in between. Germline lookup yields CDR1 LNHDA and CDR2 SQIVND (reference sequence). The CDR3 sequence is 15 residues long. The DNA of the CDR3 is TGTGCCAGTAGTATAGCCGGAGACAGAGGCTATGGCTACACCTTC. It codes for CASSIAGDRGYGYTF.

This clone came up once. The rearrangement links TRBV27 to TRBJ2-2; 7 nucleotides align to TRBD1. J lost 8 bases, V lost 6 bases, and 6 bases had no gene match. Germline-derived CDR1 and CDR2 are MNHEY and SMNVEV (reference sequence). The CDR3 is made up of 13 amino acids. CDR3 DNA: TGTGCCAGCAGGAACAGGGGCGCAGGGGAGCTGTTTTTT. This gives the protein CASRNRGAGELFF.

The chain has TRBV19 and TRBJ1-6; D remains ambiguous. Germline CDR1 is LNHDA and CDR2 is SQIVND (reference sequence). CDR3 length: 14 residues. V was trimmed by 2 bases and J by 5 bases, leaving 7 bases between them. The CDR3 loop reads CASSISPNNSPLHF. The CDR3 bases are TGTGCCAGTAGTATATCCCCCAATAATTCACCCCTCCACTTT.

This chain uses TRBV12-5 with TRBJ2-7; the match to TRBD2 covers 8 bases. The CDR3 runs to 11 residues. V lost 9 bases to trimming and J lost 7 bases; unmatched junction nucleotides: 5. CDR1 and CDR2 (germline): LGHNT, FRNRAP. The CDR3 region is CASGRGREQYF. CDR3 nucleotides: TGTGCTAGCGGGAGGGGGAGGGAGCAGTACTTC.

The chain combines TRBV4-2 with TRBJ1-3, with D possibly being TRBD1 (5 bases). The V and J ends lost 0 bases and 0 bases respectively, with 9 bases between them. In germline, CDR1 is LGHNA, CDR2 YNFKEQ. This CDR3 is built from 16 residues. The CDR3 nucleotides are TGTGCCAGCAGCCAAGAACAGGCCCACTCTGGAAACACCATATATTTT. Protein product: CASSQEQAHSGNTIYF.

This sequence joins TRBV15 and TRBJ1-5; D possibly corresponds to TRBD1 (6 bases). The length of the CDR3 is 17 residues. Germline V lookup: CDR1 LNHNV, CDR2 YYDKDF (reference sequence). V shed 0 bases and J shed 0 bases, with 12 bases lying between them. CDR3 loop: CATSRDFQGNSNQPQHF. The CDR3 coding sequence is TGTGCCACCAGCAGAGATTTCCAGGGGAATAGCAATCAGCCCCAGCATTTT.

The genes are TRBV7-8 and TRBJ1-2, with 8 bases fitting TRBD1. This CDR3 comprises 15 residues. From germline, CDR1 is SGHVS and CDR2 FQNEAQ. Trimming took 4 bases from V and 5 from J; bases not matched to a gene: 9. The CDR3 loop is CASSSRQGILYGYTF. CDR3 nucleotides: TGTGCCAGCAGCTCCAGACAGGGGATACTATATGGCTACACCTTC.

Only one count was recorded for this clone. The gene calls are TRBV28 and TRBJ1-3; D is ambiguous. There are 16 residues in the CDR3. The germline CDR1 and CDR2 sequences are MDHEN and SYDVKM. V was trimmed by 5 bases and J by 5 bases, leaving 19 bases between them. The CDR3 nucleotides are TGTGCCAGCAGTCAATACACGGGTGTAGGCAGAAACACCATATATTTT. Translation: CASSQYTGVGRNTIYF. Based on the CDR3 plus reference TRBV28 and TRBJ1-3, the full variable domain is DVKVTQSSRYLVKRTGEKVFLECVQDMDHENMFWYRQDPGLGLRLIYFSYDVKMKEKGDIPEGYSVSREKKERFSLILESASTNQTSMYLCASSQYTGVGRNTIYFGEGSWLTVV.

The rearrangement links TRBV11-2 to TRBJ1-6; D might be TRBD1 (5 bases). V was trimmed by 1 base and J by 14 bases, leaving 12 bases between them. The CDR3 totals 13 residues. Looked up from germline, CDR1 is SGHAT and CDR2 is FQNNGV. The CDR3 DNA is TGTGCCAGCAGCTTAGGGACGGGGGAGGCCCTCCACTTT. Translated, it gives CASSLGTGEALHF.

As DNA, the CDR3 is TGCGCCAGCAGCTCCGGAGGGAAAGTGGCCCCATCCTACGAGCAGTACTTC. Translated, it gives CASSSGGKVAPSYEQYF. The V call is TRBV5-1, the J call TRBJ2-7; D is possibly TRBD2 (6 bases). In germline, CDR1 is SGHRS, CDR2 YFSETQ. The V end lost 3 bases, the J end lost 1 base, and 20 bases lay between the germline ends. The CDR3 is 17 amino acids.

The rearrangement joins TRBV9 to TRBJ2-2, with D perhaps TRBD2 (6 bases). Germline CDR1 reads SGDLS; CDR2 reads YYNGEE. The CDR3 is made up of 15 amino acids. Between the trimmed V and J ends, which lost 2 bases and 3 bases, there was a span of 11 bases. The CDR3 bases are TGTGCCAGCAGCGTTCGGGGGTTGGACACCGGGGAGCTGTTTTTT. As protein: CASSVRGLDTGELFF.

The gene calls are TRBV6-1 and TRBJ1-6; a possible D gene is TRBD1 (5 bases). The CDR3 is 17 residues long. V gave up 2 bases and J gave up 4 bases, with 15 bases separating them. The V gene's germline CDR1 is MNHNS and CDR2 SASEGT. Here the CDR3 reads CASSELDSTKYNSPLHF. The CDR3 DNA reads as TGTGCCAGCAGTGAACTTGACAGTACGAAATATAATTCACCCCTCCACTTT.